This T cell receptor (beta chain) was recorded in a study of spatial heterogeneity in lung cancer. Time point given: sample taken at primary tumor resection. Regarding this clonotype: At one end, the junction sequence differs from germline, possibly due to a read error.

A single record per CDR3 protein comes from TCRdb applying MiXCR to the 5' RACE reads. Of 40,000 to 55,000 distinct CDR3 sequences in the sample, about 13% were seen once. Germline CDR1 is MNHNS and CDR2 is SASEGT. The CDR3 totals 15 residues. This chain joins TRBV6-1 and TRBJ1-1, with 7 bases lining up with TRBD1. This clonotype was sampled from a male donor with early-stage non-small cell lung cancer. The input for sequencing was PBMCs, taken at surgery. The CDR3 loop is CATSRMEGAAAEAFF. Here the CDR3 DNA reads TGTGCCACCAGTCGTATGGAGGGGGCGGCCGCTGAAGCTTTCTTT.